Below, one T cell receptor beta chain is given with its context. The sample carries other DNA sequences with the same CDR3. This entry comes from a study of control samples from healthy donors and cancer patients. Measured with immunoSEQ multiplex PCR; TCRdb has only the in-frame clones, and not every one. This table has 160,000 or so clones, approximately 90% appearing once. This receptor was taken from a woman in her thirties in good health. The sequenced material came from blood.

CDR3 in DNA: TGTGCCAGCAGCGTAGAACCAGCAAATGAAAAACTGTTTTTT. It encodes CASSVEPANEKLFF. The chain uses TRBV9 and TRBJ1-4; no definite D call. Deletions cut 0 bases from V and 5 bases from J, with 8 bases between. The germline CDR1 and CDR2 sequences are SGDLS and YYNGEE. This CDR3 comprises 14 residues.